What follows is one T cell receptor (beta chain) and its context. Each participant's cohort was designated according to participant-reported clinical history. The sample belongs to a study of blood T cell repertoires in COVID-19. Assay used: immunoSEQ multiplex PCR; TCRdb lists only in-frame clones, some missing. The data contain 150,000 to 200,000 clones, 89% of them singletons. The germline V gene has CDR1 MNHEY and CDR2 SVGEGT. The V gene lost 5 bases and the J gene lost 9 bases, with 8 bases spanning the gap. This CDR3 contains 11 residues. The clonotype comes from a middle-aged woman with acute COVID-19. Sequenced material: PBMCs or T cells enriched from blood (not recorded which). This chain connects TRBV6-2 or TRBV6-3 to TRBJ2-1; TRBD1 might be the D (6 bases). The CDR3 region has the DNA TGTGCCAGCAGTAAACAGGGTGAGCAGTTCTTC. This encodes CASSKQGEQFF.